Presented here are 27 T cell receptor beta chains from one specimen sequenced in a study of chemoradiotherapy in HPV16-positive cancers (dated by TCRdb to between 2022 and 2023). Receptor amplification or capture employed the immunoSEQ multiplex PCR assay. Held by TCRdb, this immuneACCESS table contains in-frame sequences only and omits some clones. Under half of the omission traces to an unresolved V gene where checked; the cause of the rest is unknown. The sample table shows thousands of clones, and over 70% are seen once. The ten largest make up about 9.6% of the sample. The sequenced sample was tumor tissue, obtained from a patient who underwent chemoradiotherapy. The receptor source for this set is a human donor with HPV-associated anogenital cancer.

The chain carries TRBV11-2 and TRBJ2-1; no definite D call. Trimming removed 1 base at V and 10 bases at J, with 11 bases between. The CDR3 extends over 13 amino acids. In germline, CDR1 is SGHAT, CDR2 FQNNGV. The CDR3 DNA follows: TGTGCCAGCAGCTTAGGTGTGGGCGGAGAGCAGTTCTTC. Amino acids: CASSLGVGGEQFF.

The rearrangement uses TRBV29-1 and TRBJ1-3; D is unresolved. V lost 3 bases to trimming and J lost 0 bases, with 9 bases between them. There are 14 residues in the CDR3. Germline assignment: CDR1 SQVTM and CDR2 ANQGSEA. The CDR3 spells CSVDFGSSGNTIYF. DNA for the CDR3: TGCAGCGTTGATTTCGGCAGCTCTGGAAACACCATATATTTT.

The rearrangement uses TRBV7-2 and TRBJ1-2, with D unclear. CDR3 size: 13 residues. V was shortened by 7 bases and J by 7 bases, with 16 bases between the two germline ends. The germline V gene encodes CDR1 SGHTA and CDR2 FQGNSA. The DNA for the CDR3 is TGTGCCAGCACCGCGGGCGGTGTCGGTGGCTACACCTTC. Translation gives CASTAGGVGGYTF.

The chain is built from TRBV10-2 and TRBJ2-7, with 8 bases matching TRBD1. CDR1 is WSHSY and CDR2 is SAAADI in the germline V gene. V lost 0 bases to trimming and J lost 3 bases; unmatched junction nucleotides: 4. This CDR3 has 15 amino acids. The DNA of the CDR3 is TGCGCCAGCAGTGAGTCATCCGGACAGGGCTACGAGCAGTACTTC. It encodes CASSESSGQGYEQYF.

The chain carries TRBV4-1 and TRBJ2-1, with 7 bases fitting TRBD2. The junction had 6 bases not matched to a gene; V was cut back by 0 bases and J by 1 base. CDR3 length: 17 residues. The germline gives CDR1 MGHRA, CDR2 YSYEKL. CDR3 residues: CASSQDPERDSYNEQFF. As DNA, the CDR3 is TGCGCCAGCAGCCAAGACCCGGAGCGGGATTCCTACAATGAGCAGTTCTTC.

This rearrangement joins TRBV5-1 to TRBJ1-1, with a possible D match to TRBD1 (6 bases). V was shortened by 7 bases and J by 10 bases, with 14 bases between the two germline ends. CDR1 and CDR2 from the germline V gene are SGHRS and YFSETQ. The CDR3 is made up of 11 amino acids. This CDR3 reads CASHGGGRAFF. As DNA, the CDR3 is TGCGCCAGCCACGGGGGGGGCAGAGCTTTCTTT.

Comment on this clone: Other DNA sequences within the sample encode an identical CDR3. The chain links TRBV18 to TRBJ2-7; either TRBD1 or TRBD2 may supply D (5 bases each). The germline CDR1 and CDR2 sequences are KGHSH and LQKENI. CDR3 size: 14 residues. With 6 bases removed from V and 2 bases from J, the gap between germline ends came to 14 bases. CDR3 nucleotide sequence: TGTGCCAGCTCGGTCCGGGACGGACCCTACGAGCAGTACTTC. Its translation: CASSVRDGPYEQYF.

This clone was seen a single time. The chain has TRBV4-1 and TRBJ1-2; 9 bases are a match to TRBD1. Germline trimming cut 3 bases from V and 5 bases from J; bases unmatched to any gene: 16. The CDR3 has 18 amino acids. Germline values: CDR1 MGHRA, CDR2 YSYEKL. CDR3 DNA sequence: TGCGCCAGCAGCCAGGGTCGGGACAGGGAAGGTTTTGGGTATGGCTACACCTTC. Its protein is CASSQGRDREGFGYGYTF.

The V and J genes are TRBV19 and TRBJ1-1; no clear D. Germline V gene data show CDR1 as LNHDA and CDR2 as SQIVND (reference sequence). The ends were cut back, 11 bases at V and 0 bases at J, with 19 bases in the middle. The CDR3 totals 15 residues. The CDR3 loop is CAAQDTVAMNTEAFF. The DNA for the CDR3 is TGTGCCGCTCAGGATACTGTGGCCATGAACACTGAAGCTTTCTTT. Supplemented by reference TRBV19 and TRBJ1-1, the full variable domain reads DGGITQSPKYLFRKEGQNVTLSCEQNLNHDAMYWYRQDPGQGLRLIYYSQIVNDFQKGDIAEGYSVSREKKESFPLTVTSAQKNPTAFYLCAAQDTVAMNTEAFFGQGTRLTVV.

The table lists this clone with a count of one. The chain links TRBV19 to TRBJ2-7; no clear D gene. The CDR3 is 16 residues long. The germline V gene encodes CDR1 LNHDA and CDR2 SQIVND (reference sequence). V lost 3 bases and J 0 bases, leaving 15 bases between the germline ends. CDR3 bases: TGTGCCAGTAGTATTGTCCCCGACTTTTCCTCCTACGAGCAGTACTTC. This gives the protein CASSIVPDFSSYEQYF.

V usage is TRBV11-3 and J usage is TRBJ2-3, with D possibly being TRBD1 (5 bases). CDR3 length equals 16 residues. V lost 5 bases and J 0 bases, leaving 15 bases between the germline ends. Per germline, CDR1 SGHNT and CDR2 YENEEA. The CDR3 DNA sequence: TGTGCCAGCAGCCCGAAGGAAGGGGTGAGCACAGATACGCAGTATTTT. Amino acid sequence: CASSPKEGVSTDTQYF. Complete variable domain (other parts from reference TRBV11-3 and TRBJ2-3): EAGVVQSPRYKIIEKKQPVAFWCNPISGHNTLYWYLQNLGQGPELLIRYENEEAVDDSQLPKDRFSAERLKGVDSTLKIQPAELGDSAVYLCASSPKEGVSTDTQYFGPGTRLTVL.

This clone was seen just once. V gene TRBV5-5 combines with J gene TRBJ2-1; no clear D. V lost 0 bases and J 0 bases, leaving 7 bases between the germline ends. The CDR3 loop spans 15 amino acids. CDR1 SGHKS and CDR2 YYEKEE come from the germline V gene (reference sequence). DNA for the CDR3: TGTGCCAGCAGCTTGGAACAGAGCTCCTACAATGAGCAGTTCTTC. Translation: CASSLEQSSYNEQFF.

The rearrangement links TRBV2 to TRBJ1-5; possible D gene TRBD1, 6 bases. Trimming shortened V by 6 bases and J by 0 bases, and 9 bases separated the two germline ends. Per germline, CDR1 SNHLY and CDR2 FYNNEI. This CDR3 is 14 amino acids long. The CDR3: CASSSGDSNQPQHF. Written as DNA, the CDR3 is TGTGCCAGCAGCTCAGGGGATAGCAATCAGCCCCAGCATTTT.

Comments on this clone: The junction shows a germline mismatch at one end, possibly a read error. The chain recombines TRBV5-1 with TRBJ2-2, with 7 bases identical to TRBD1. The CDR3 is 15 amino acids. CDR1 and CDR2 from the germline V gene are SGHRS and YFSETQ. CDR3 region: CASSSGQSNTGELLF. The CDR3 nucleotides read TGCGCCAGCAGCTCGGGACAGTCGAACACCGGGGAGCTGCTTTTT. Complete variable domain (other parts from reference TRBV5-1 and TRBJ2-2): KAGVTQTPRYLIKTRGQQVTLSCSPISGHRSVSWYQQTPGQGLQFLFEYFSETQRNKGNFPGRFSGRQFSNSRSEMNVSTLELGDSALYLCASSSGQSNTGELLFGEGSRLTVL.

This chain uses TRBV18 with TRBJ2-1; no firm D call. Trimming cost V 0 bases and J 5 bases, with 11 bases left between them. The CDR3 loop spans 15 amino acids. Germline V gene sequence: CDR1 KGHSH, CDR2 LQKENI. CDR3: CASSPPLSPHNEQFF. CDR3 sequence (DNA): TGTGCCAGCTCACCACCTCTATCACCGCACAATGAGCAGTTCTTC.

V and J are TRBV9 and TRBJ2-2, with 9 bases fitting TRBD2. V dropped 1 base and J dropped 5; count of bases not matched to a gene: 6. Germline-derived CDR1 and CDR2 are SGDLS and YYNGEE. The CDR3 is made up of 16 amino acids. CDR3: CASSVTIAGDTGELFF. The CDR3 nucleotides read TGTGCCAGCAGCGTAACTATAGCGGGAGATACCGGGGAGCTGTTTTTT.

This clone was observed a handful of times. The chain links TRBV10-2 to TRBJ2-1, with 7 bases fitting TRBD2. The CDR3 is made up of 14 amino acids. V lost 6 bases to trimming and J lost 3 bases; unmatched junction nucleotides: 5. Germline V gives CDR1 WSHSY, CDR2 SAAADI. The CDR3 nucleotides read TGCGCCAGCAGCCAGACTAGCAGCTACAATGAGCAGTTCTTC. It encodes CASSQTSSYNEQFF.

The CDR3 loop is CASSLDNPRNYEQYF. The CDR3 DNA follows: TGTGCCAGCAGTCTTGACAACCCTCGGAACTACGAGCAGTACTTC. This chain uses TRBV6-1 with TRBJ2-7, with no clear D. V shed 5 bases and J shed 3 bases, with 17 bases lying between them. CDR1 MNHNS and CDR2 SASEGT come from the germline V gene. This CDR3 has 15 residues.

V is TRBV18 and J is TRBJ1-1; D call uncertain. The CDR3 contains 13 residues. Germline loops: CDR1 KGHSH, CDR2 LQKENI. Trimming cost V 6 bases and J 4 bases, with 12 bases left between them. CDR3 DNA: TGTGCCAGCTCCCCCGGGCGGCTCACTGAAGCTTTCTTT. Its translation is CASSPGRLTEAFF.

The rearrangement links TRBV18 to TRBJ2-5; 11 nucleotides agree with TRBD2. Germline lookup yields CDR1 KGHSH and CDR2 LQKENI. After removal of 6 bases from V and 5 bases from J, the junction contained 14 bases not matched to a gene. This CDR3 is built from 17 residues. CDR3 bases: TGTGCCAGCTCGCCTAAACTCCTAGCGGGAGGTTTGGAGACCCAGTACTTC. As protein: CASSPKLLAGGLETQYF.

The CDR3 DNA reads as TGTGCCATCAGTAAACAGGGGGGAGGCTTCTCTGGGGCCAACGTCCTGACTTTC. It codes for CAISKQGGGFSGANVLTF. V gene TRBV10-3 combines with J gene TRBJ2-6, with 8 bases lining up with TRBD1. CDR1 and CDR2 from the germline V gene are ENHRY and SYGVKD. CDR3 length: 18 residues. V lost 5 bases, J lost 0 bases, and 9 bases stayed unmatched.

The chain has TRBV5-6 and TRBJ2-3; D is uncertain. Germline V gene sequence: CDR1 SGHDT, CDR2 YYEEEE. This CDR3 has 11 amino acids. V shed 2 bases and J shed 2 bases, with 0 bases lying between them. CDR3 protein: CASSFTDTQYF. The CDR3 coding sequence is TGTGCCAGCAGCTTCACAGATACGCAGTATTTT.

The rearrangement joins TRBV10-3 to TRBJ1-3; possible D gene TRBD1, 5 bases. The CDR3 is 15 residues long. V was pared by 4 bases and J by 3 bases, with 13 bases between. CDR1 is ENHRY and CDR2 is SYGVKD in the germline V gene. The CDR3 DNA sequence: TGTGCCATCAGTGCTGGGGGGACTGGTGGAAACACCATATATTTT. This codes for CAISAGGTGGNTIYF.

This chain uses TRBV20-1 with TRBJ1-1, with D hard to call. V was trimmed by 4 bases and J by 4 bases, leaving 7 bases between them. The CDR3 contains 11 residues. Germline CDR1 DFQATT, CDR2 SNEGSKA (reference sequence). CDR3 residues: CSATDSTEAFF. In nucleotides, the CDR3 is TGCAGTGCTACAGACTCCACTGAAGCTTTCTTT.

This clone has just a few counts. This sequence joins TRBV10-2 and TRBJ2-3; TRBD2 matches at 10 bases. From germline, CDR1 is WSHSY and CDR2 SAAADI. The V segment lost 3 bases and the J segment 6 bases; nucleotides outside the gene matches: 3. The CDR3 consists of 14 residues. CDR3 residues: CASSETSGIDTQYF. The CDR3, as DNA: TGCGCCAGCAGTGAAACTAGCGGGATCGATACGCAGTATTTT.

V and J are TRBV10-3 and TRBJ2-7; D gene unclear. Looked up from germline, CDR1 is ENHRY and CDR2 is SYGVKD. Trimming removed 2 bases from V and 6 bases from J, with 14 bases in between. The CDR3 sequence is 14 residues long. The CDR3 protein is CAISEPSEGPEQYF. CDR3 DNA sequence: TGTGCCATCAGTGAGCCATCGGAAGGACCCGAGCAGTACTTC.

This rearrangement joins TRBV21-1 to TRBJ2-7. TRBV21-1 is designated a pseudogene. This CDR3 is built from 11 residues. The DNA of the CDR3 is TGTGCCAGCAGCCACGGCATCTCGGAGTACTTC. Its translation: CASSHGISEYF.